The 16 T cell receptor beta chains presented below share a single source sample, sequenced in a study of blood T cell repertoires in COVID-19. Generated by immunoSEQ multiplex PCR, the TCRdb table keeps only in-frame clones and is missing some. The sample has approximately 94,000 clones, under 90% seen once. Material: peripheral blood. Receptors originate from a human donor in a cohort sampled during active COVID-19.

This clone was picked up a small number of times. This rearrangement joins TRBV7-9 to TRBJ1-5; maybe TRBD1 (5 bases). Germline V CDR1 and CDR2: SEHNR, FQNEAQ (reference sequence). Trimming shortened V by 5 bases and J by 7 bases, and 18 bases separated the two germline ends. The CDR3 runs 15 residues. The DNA for the CDR3 is TGTGCCAGCAGCCCGGATTTAGGGGCTCGGCAGCCCCAGCATTTT. This gives the protein CASSPDLGARQPQHF.

The J gene is TRBJ2-7, the V gene TRBV2, with TRBD2 matching over 13 bases. The CDR3 is made up of 15 amino acids. The V and J ends lost 10 bases and 1 base, in that order; junction bases with no gene match: 7. Germline values: CDR1 SNHLY, CDR2 FYNNEI. CDR3: CATELAGGPSYEQYF. The CDR3 DNA is TGTGCCACCGAACTAGCGGGGGGGCCTTCCTACGAGCAGTACTTC.

V usage is TRBV6-4 and J usage is TRBJ1-2; 7 nucleotides agree with TRBD1. The CDR3 extends over 18 amino acids. Germline V gene lookup returns CDR1 MRHNA and CDR2 SNTAGT. The ends lost 7 bases at V and 0 bases at J; junction bases unmatched: 17. CDR3 nucleotides: TGTGCCAGCATTCACCCAGGGGGGTGGACCACTGCTAACTATGGCTACACCTTC. Its translation: CASIHPGGWTTANYGYTF.

This sequence joins TRBV7-9 and TRBJ1-2; D uncertain. The germline V gene encodes CDR1 SEHNR and CDR2 FQNEAQ (reference sequence). The CDR3 has 12 residues. V lost 4 bases, J lost 6 bases, and 9 bases lay in between. In nucleotides, the CDR3 is TGTGCCAGCAGCTCCGAAGGAGATGGCTACACCTTC. Encoded protein: CASSSEGDGYTF.

This clone was seen only a few times. The V gene is TRBV6-5, the J gene TRBJ2-7, with D maybe TRBD1 (6 bases). Trimming removed 6 bases at V and 0 bases at J, with 15 bases between. The CDR3 has 15 residues. CDR1 is MNHEY and CDR2 is SVGAGI in the germline V gene. CDR3 DNA sequence: TGTGCCAGCAGCTTCGACAGGTATAGCTCCTACGAGCAGTACTTC. It specifies CASSFDRYSSYEQYF.

The chain recombines TRBV29-1 with TRBJ1-1; D is unresolved. V dropped 6 bases and J dropped 0 bases, with 11 bases sitting between them. Germline loops: CDR1 SQVTM, CDR2 ANQGSEA. The CDR3 is made up of 13 amino acids. The DNA for the CDR3 is TGCAGCGTCGTGACACCTTTGAACACTGAAGCTTTCTTT. It codes for CSVVTPLNTEAFF.

A few counts support this clone. This chain connects TRBV11-3 to TRBJ2-5; 7 bases are shared with TRBD1. The germline V gene encodes CDR1 SGHNT and CDR2 YENEEA. The J segment lost 5 bases and the V segment lost 6 bases, leaving 9 bases of the junction unmatched. The CDR3 consists of 14 residues. CDR3 sequence reads: CASSHDRAGETQYF. The CDR3 nucleotides read TGTGCCAGCAGTCACGACAGGGCTGGGGAGACCCAGTACTTC.

A single count supports this clone. This rearrangement joins TRBV7-9 to TRBJ2-1, with a possible D match to TRBD1 (6 bases). Per germline, CDR1 SEHNR and CDR2 FQNEAQ (reference sequence). The CDR3 loop spans 15 amino acids. The V end lost 5 bases, the J end lost 5 bases, and 16 bases lay between the germline ends. CDR3 nucleotide sequence: TGTGCCAGCAGCCTGGGACAAGGGAGCAACAATGAGCAGTTCTTC. Translating gives CASSLGQGSNNEQFF.

This clone has just a few counts. The rearrangement uses TRBV6-4 and TRBJ1-6; a possible D gene is TRBD1 (6 bases). The ends were cut back, 4 bases at V and 9 bases at J, with 10 bases in the middle. The germline gives CDR1 MRHNA, CDR2 SNTAGT. The CDR3 length is 13 residues. CDR3: CASSATGGSPLHF. The CDR3 bases are TGTGCCAGCAGTGCGACAGGTGGTTCACCCCTCCACTTT.

The chain is built from TRBV5-1 and TRBJ2-7; 8 bases are shared with TRBD2. Germline V gene sequence: CDR1 SGHRS, CDR2 YFSETQ. The CDR3 loop spans 15 amino acids. J was trimmed by 5 bases and V by 3 bases; bases with no gene match: 10. DNA for the CDR3: TGCGCCAGCAGCTCGAGGGCGGGAGGCTACCACGAGCAGTACTTC. Its translation: CASSSRAGGYHEQYF.

V usage is TRBV7-8 and J usage is TRBJ2-1; 7 bases are shared with TRBD1. Germline V CDR1 and CDR2: SGHVS, FQNEAQ. This CDR3 has 14 residues. J lost 4 bases, V lost 0 bases, and 0 bases had no gene match. The CDR3 bases are TGTGCCAGCAGCTTAGCGGGACAGTACAATGAGCAGTTCTTC. This encodes CASSLAGQYNEQFF.

This clone was detected only a few times. The genes are TRBV5-6 and TRBJ2-7; possibly TRBD2 for D (6 bases). Trimming pared 2 bases from V and 0 bases from J, leaving 6 bases between. CDR3 size: 13 residues. CDR1 is SGHDT, CDR2 YYEEEE, per germline. The CDR3 coding sequence is TGTGCCAGCAGCTTCGGGAGCTCCTACGAGCAGTACTTC. Protein: CASSFGSSYEQYF.

The rearrangement links TRBV6-2 or TRBV6-3 to TRBJ2-1; 12 bases line up with TRBD2. The CDR3 sequence is 17 residues long. CDR1 MNHEY and CDR2 SVGEGT come from the germline V gene. V shed 2 bases, J shed 6 bases, and the junction held 8 bases outside the gene matches. The CDR3 coding sequence is TGTGCCAGCAGTTACCCTACTAGCGGGAGGTTGGGCAATGAGCAGTTCTTC. Translation gives CASSYPTSGRLGNEQFF.

This clone was detected a few times. This chain uses TRBV20-1 with TRBJ1-5, with TRBD1 identical over 9 bases. The CDR3 is 14 residues long. V lost 3 bases, J lost 6 bases, and 6 bases stayed unmatched. Germline CDR1 reads DFQATT; CDR2 reads SNEGSKA (reference sequence). The CDR3 loop is CSASGGTGPQPQHF. CDR3 coding DNA: TGCAGTGCTAGTGGAGGGACAGGGCCTCAGCCCCAGCATTTT.

The chain employs TRBV2 and TRBJ1-6; 8 bases match TRBD1. The ends lost 8 bases at V and 7 bases at J; junction bases unmatched: 7. This CDR3 spans 14 amino acids. Per the germline V gene, CDR1 is SNHLY and CDR2 is FYNNEI. CDR3 in amino acids: CASWQGAWNSPLHF. In nucleotides, the CDR3 is TGTGCCAGCTGGCAGGGGGCTTGGAATTCACCCCTCCACTTT.

There are a few counts of this clone. The chain carries TRBV5-6 and TRBJ2-7, with D possibly matching TRBD2 (5 bases). Germline V gene lookup returns CDR1 SGHDT and CDR2 YYEEEE. The CDR3 extends over 14 amino acids. Trimming stripped 4 bases from V and 3 bases from J, with 14 bases between. Here the CDR3 reads CASSRFNRGYEQYF. The CDR3 region has the DNA TGTGCCAGCAGCCGATTCAATCGGGGCTACGAGCAGTACTTC.